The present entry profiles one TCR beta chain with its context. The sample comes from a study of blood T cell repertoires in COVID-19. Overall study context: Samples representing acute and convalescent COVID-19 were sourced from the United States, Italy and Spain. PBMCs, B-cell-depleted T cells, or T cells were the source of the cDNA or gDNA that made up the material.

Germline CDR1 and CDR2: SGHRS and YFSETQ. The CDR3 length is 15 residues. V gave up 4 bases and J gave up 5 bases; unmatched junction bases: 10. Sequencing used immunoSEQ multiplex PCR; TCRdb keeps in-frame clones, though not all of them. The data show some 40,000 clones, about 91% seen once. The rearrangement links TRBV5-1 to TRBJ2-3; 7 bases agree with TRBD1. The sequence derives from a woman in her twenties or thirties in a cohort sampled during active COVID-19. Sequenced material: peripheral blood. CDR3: CASSPGQAALDTQYF. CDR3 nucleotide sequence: TGCGCCAGCAGCCCCGGACAGGCCGCATTAGATACGCAGTATTTT.